Each of the 8 T cell receptor beta chains below was sequenced from the same sample in a study of blood T cell repertoires in COVID-19. TCRdb's table, derived via immunoSEQ multiplex PCR, lists solely in-frame clones and lacks some. Seen here are fewer than 45,000 clones, roughly nine tenths observed once, and the top ten hold less than 50%. Sequenced sample: peripheral blood. These receptors were collected from a man in his sixties with active or convalescent COVID-19.

The rearrangement links TRBV9 to TRBJ2-2; 7 positions agree with TRBD1. This CDR3 is 16 amino acids long. Germline CDR1 reads SGDLS; CDR2 reads YYNGEE. V lost 3 bases to trimming and J lost 4 bases; unmatched junction nucleotides: 9. CDR3 amino acids: CASSARGGAVTGELFF. CDR3 coding DNA: TGTGCCAGCAGCGCGAGAGGGGGCGCGGTCACCGGGGAGCTGTTTTTT.

The chain is built from TRBV5-4 and TRBJ2-1, with 7 nucleotides matching TRBD2. The V gene end was trimmed by 4 bases and the J gene end by 15 bases; junction bases not matched to a gene: 7. The length of the CDR3 is 11 residues. In germline, CDR1 is SGHNT, CDR2 YYREEE (reference sequence). The CDR3 DNA reads as TGTGCCAGCAGCCTCAAGCGGGATCGGTTCTTC. Amino acid sequence: CASSLKRDRFF. The full variable domain, its missing parts supplied by reference TRBV5-4 and TRBJ2-1, is ETGVTQSPTHLIKTRGQQVTLRCSSQSGHNTVSWYQQALGQGPQFIFQYYREEENGRGNFPPRFSGLQFPNYSSELNVNALELDDSALYLCASSLKRDRFFGPGTRLTVL.

The rearrangement joins TRBV5-1 to TRBJ1-1; TRBD1 agrees at 7 bases. The germline V gene encodes CDR1 SGHRS and CDR2 YFSETQ. The CDR3 has 15 residues. The J segment lost 1 base and the V segment lost 4 bases, leaving 7 bases of the junction unmatched. Here the CDR3 reads CASSPDRIRNTEAFF. CDR3 DNA: TGCGCCAGCAGCCCGGACAGGATTAGGAACACTGAAGCTTTCTTT.

This clone came up a few times. This chain links TRBV6-5 with TRBJ2-7; perhaps TRBD1 as D (6 bases). The ends were cut back, 6 bases at V and 5 bases at J, with 17 bases in the middle. Looked up from germline, CDR1 is MNHEY and CDR2 is SVGAGI. The length of the CDR3 is 14 residues. The CDR3 here is CASRTAWGRDEQYF. The CDR3 DNA reads TGTGCCAGCAGGACGGCCTGGGGGCGAGACGAGCAGTACTTC.

The chain employs TRBV5-4 and TRBJ1-4, with 7 nucleotides matching TRBD1. Germline V gene sequence: CDR1 SGHNT, CDR2 YYREEE (reference sequence). V was pared by 4 bases and J by 7 bases, with 13 bases of the junction left unmatched. CDR3 length: 16 residues. CDR3 sequence (DNA): TGTGCCAGCAGCCCTGGGACAGCCCCAACGGGTGAAAAACTGTTTTTT. Its protein product is CASSPGTAPTGEKLFF.

The chain carries TRBV28 and TRBJ1-4; 9 positions agree with TRBD1. The V and J ends lost 2 bases and 7 bases, in that order; junction bases with no gene match: 5. The CDR3 length is 15 residues. Germline CDR1 MDHEN, CDR2 SYDVKM. The CDR3 loop is CASSLKWDRAEKLFF. The CDR3 region has the DNA TGTGCCAGCAGTTTAAAGTGGGACAGGGCTGAAAAACTGTTTTTT.

V is TRBV5-4 and J is TRBJ2-6; 10 positions agree with TRBD2. This CDR3 contains 17 residues. Germline trimming cut 2 bases from V and 2 bases from J; bases unmatched to any gene: 4. Germline V lookup: CDR1 SGHNT, CDR2 YYREEE (reference sequence). The CDR3 sequence: CASSFGAGGPGANVLTF. In nucleotides, the CDR3 is TGTGCCAGCAGCTTTGGAGCGGGGGGGCCTGGGGCCAACGTCCTGACTTTC.

The chain couples TRBV19 to TRBJ2-5, with D possibly matching TRBD2 (6 bases). Deletions cut 6 bases from V and 5 bases from J, with 16 bases between. Germline V gene lookup returns CDR1 LNHDA and CDR2 SQIVND (reference sequence). The CDR3 is 14 residues long. The CDR3: CASRGGPVIETQYF. Written as DNA, the CDR3 is TGTGCCAGTAGGGGGGGACCCGTCATTGAGACCCAGTACTTC.